The clone carrying this T cell receptor beta chain was counted a few times. Its antigen is not known. Combining a sample-barcoded 5' primer with a J-beta primer mix, a second PCR ran for roughly 7 to 11 cycles. A template-switch adaptor that had 12 random nucleotides put a tag on each cDNA molecule. MiXCR, run by TCRdb on the 5' RACE reads, gives a single entry per CDR3 protein. This table holds 550,000 to 600,000 distinct CDR3 sequences, roughly 48% found once. It was approximately 9 milliliters of peripheral blood that were drawn from each donor. The extraction recovered at least 5 micrograms of total RNA per sample. The entry originates in a study of blood T cells in healthy people across ages. Whole-study results and caveats: Possibly confounding the expanded clonotype changes was the fact that donor CMV status was unknown.

Sequencing used blood. The sequence came from a man older than 75 in good health.

CDR3 DNA sequence: TGTGCCAGCAGTGACCGTCTCCGGGGGGAGACCCAGTACTTC. It codes for CASSDRLRGETQYF. The V call is TRBV25-1, the J call TRBJ2-5; maybe TRBD2 (6 bases). V lost 3 bases to trimming and J lost 5 bases, with 13 bases between them. CDR3 length: 14 residues. The germline CDR1 and CDR2 sequences are MGHDK and SYGVNS.